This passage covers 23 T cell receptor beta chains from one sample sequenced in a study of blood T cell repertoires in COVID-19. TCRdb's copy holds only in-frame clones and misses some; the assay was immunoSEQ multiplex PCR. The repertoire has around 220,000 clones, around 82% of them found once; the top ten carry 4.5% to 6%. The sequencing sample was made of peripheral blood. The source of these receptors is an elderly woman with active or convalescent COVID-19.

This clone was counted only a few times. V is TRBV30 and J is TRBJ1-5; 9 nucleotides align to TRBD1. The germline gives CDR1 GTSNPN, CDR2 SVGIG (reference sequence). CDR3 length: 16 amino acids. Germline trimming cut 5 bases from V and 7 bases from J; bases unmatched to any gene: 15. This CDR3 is CAWSPYGTGMEQPQHF. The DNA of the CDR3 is TGTGCCTGGTCTCCCTACGGGACAGGGATGGAGCAGCCCCAGCATTTT.

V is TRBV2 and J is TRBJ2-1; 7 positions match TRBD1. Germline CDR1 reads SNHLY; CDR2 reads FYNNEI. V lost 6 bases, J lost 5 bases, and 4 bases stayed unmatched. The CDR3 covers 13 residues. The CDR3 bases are TGTGCCAGCAGGGTGGGACAGAACAATGAGCAGTTCTTC. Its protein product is CASRVGQNNEQFF.

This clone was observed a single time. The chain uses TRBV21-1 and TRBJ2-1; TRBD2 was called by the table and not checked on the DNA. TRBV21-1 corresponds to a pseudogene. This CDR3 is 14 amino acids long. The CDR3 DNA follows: TGTGCCAGCAGCAAAGATTCGGGACTCAATGAGCAGTTCTTC. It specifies CASSKDSGLNEQFF.

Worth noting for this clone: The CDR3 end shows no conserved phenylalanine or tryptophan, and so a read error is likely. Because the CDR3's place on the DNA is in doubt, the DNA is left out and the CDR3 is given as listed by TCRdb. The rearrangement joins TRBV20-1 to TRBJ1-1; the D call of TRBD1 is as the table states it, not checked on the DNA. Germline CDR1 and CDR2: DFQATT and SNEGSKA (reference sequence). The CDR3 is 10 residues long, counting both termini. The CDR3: CSARDGRAGL.

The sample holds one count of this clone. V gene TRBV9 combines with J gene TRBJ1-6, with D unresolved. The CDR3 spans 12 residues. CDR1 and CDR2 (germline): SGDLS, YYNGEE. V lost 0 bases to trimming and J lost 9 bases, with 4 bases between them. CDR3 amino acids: CASSVGSSPLHF. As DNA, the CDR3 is TGTGCCAGCAGCGTAGGCAGTTCACCCCTCCACTTT.

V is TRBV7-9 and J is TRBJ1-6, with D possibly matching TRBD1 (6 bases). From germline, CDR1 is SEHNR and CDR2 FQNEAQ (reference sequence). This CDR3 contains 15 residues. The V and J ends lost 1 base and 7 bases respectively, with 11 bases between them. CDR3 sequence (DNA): TGTGCCAGCAGCTTAGGGACAGACGTAAATTCACCCCTCCACTTT. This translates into CASSLGTDVNSPLHF.

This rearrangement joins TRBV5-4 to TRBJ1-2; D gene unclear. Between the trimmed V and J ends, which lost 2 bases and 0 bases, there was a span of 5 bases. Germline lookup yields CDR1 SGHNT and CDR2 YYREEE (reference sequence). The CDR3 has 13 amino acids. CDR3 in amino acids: CASSFGSNYGYTF. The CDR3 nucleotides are TGTGCCAGCAGCTTCGGGTCTAACTATGGCTACACCTTC. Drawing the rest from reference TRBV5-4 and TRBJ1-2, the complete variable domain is ETGVTQSPTHLIKTRGQQVTLRCSSQSGHNTVSWYQQALGQGPQFIFQYYREEENGRGNFPPRFSGLQFPNYSSELNVNALELDDSALYLCASSFGSNYGYTFGSGTRLTVV.

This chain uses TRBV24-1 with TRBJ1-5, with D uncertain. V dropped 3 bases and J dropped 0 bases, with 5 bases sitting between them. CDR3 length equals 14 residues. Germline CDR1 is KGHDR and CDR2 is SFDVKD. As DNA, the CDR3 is TGTGCCACCAGTGATGAGTATAGCAATCAGCCCCAGCATTTT. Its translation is CATSDEYSNQPQHF.

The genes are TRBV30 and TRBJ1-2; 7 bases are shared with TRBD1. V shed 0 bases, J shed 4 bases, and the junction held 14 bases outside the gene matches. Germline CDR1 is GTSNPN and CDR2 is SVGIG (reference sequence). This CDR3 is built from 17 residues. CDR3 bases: TGTGCCTGGAGTGTAGCCCCGTGGCAGGGGGAAAGCTATGGCTACACCTTC. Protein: CAWSVAPWQGESYGYTF.

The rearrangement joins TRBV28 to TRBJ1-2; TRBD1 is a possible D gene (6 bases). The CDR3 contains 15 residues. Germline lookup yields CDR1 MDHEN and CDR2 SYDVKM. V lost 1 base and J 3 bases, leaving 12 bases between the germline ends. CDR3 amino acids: CASSLSPNRDYGYTF. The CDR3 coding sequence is TGTGCCAGCAGTTTATCCCCCAACAGGGACTATGGCTACACCTTC.

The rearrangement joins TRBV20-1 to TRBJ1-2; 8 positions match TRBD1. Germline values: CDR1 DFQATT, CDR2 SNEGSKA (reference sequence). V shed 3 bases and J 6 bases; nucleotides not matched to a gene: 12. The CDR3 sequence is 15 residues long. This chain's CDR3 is CSASRLTGGTDGYTF. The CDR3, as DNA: TGCAGTGCTAGTAGGCTCACAGGGGGAACGGATGGCTACACCTTC.

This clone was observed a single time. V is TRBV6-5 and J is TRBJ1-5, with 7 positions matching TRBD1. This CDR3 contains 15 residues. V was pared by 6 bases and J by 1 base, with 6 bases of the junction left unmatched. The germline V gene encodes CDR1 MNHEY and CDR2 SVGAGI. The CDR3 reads CASSYRGMSNQPQHF. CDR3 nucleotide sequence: TGTGCCAGCAGCTACAGGGGAATGAGCAATCAGCCCCAGCATTTT.

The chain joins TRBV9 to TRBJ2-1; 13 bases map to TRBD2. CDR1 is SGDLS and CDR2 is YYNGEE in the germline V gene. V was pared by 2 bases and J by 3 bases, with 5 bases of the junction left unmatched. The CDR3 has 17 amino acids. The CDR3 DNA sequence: TGTGCCAGCAGCGTGGGACTAGCGGGACAATACTACAATGAGCAGTTCTTC. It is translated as CASSVGLAGQYYNEQFF. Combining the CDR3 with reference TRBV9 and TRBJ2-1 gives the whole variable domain DSGVTQTPKHLITATGQRVTLRCSPRSGDLSVYWYQQSLDQGLQFLIQYYNGEERAKGNILERFSAQQFPDLHSELNLSSLELGDSALYFCASSVGLAGQYYNEQFFGPGTRLTVL.

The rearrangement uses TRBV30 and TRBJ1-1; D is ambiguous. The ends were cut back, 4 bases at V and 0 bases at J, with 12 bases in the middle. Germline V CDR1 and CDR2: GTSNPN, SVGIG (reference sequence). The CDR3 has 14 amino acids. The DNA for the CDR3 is TGTGCCTGGAATAGTTTACAGATGAACACTGAAGCTTTCTTT. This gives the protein CAWNSLQMNTEAFF. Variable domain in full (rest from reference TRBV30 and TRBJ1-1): SQTIHQWPATLVQPVGSPLSLECTVEGTSNPNLYWYRQAAGRGLQLLFYSVGIGQISSEVPQNLSASRPQDRQFILSSKKLLLSDSGFYLCAWNSLQMNTEAFFGQGTRLTVV.

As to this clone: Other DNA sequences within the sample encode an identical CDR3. CDR3 sequence (DNA): TGTGCCAGCAGTTTAGACAGGAACTATGGCTACACCTTC. Translation: CASSLDRNYGYTF. The chain uses TRBV28 and TRBJ1-2; TRBD1 is a possible D gene (6 bases). Trimming took 2 bases from V and 2 from J, leaving 6 bases between them. Germline V lookup: CDR1 MDHEN, CDR2 SYDVKM. CDR3 length: 13 residues.

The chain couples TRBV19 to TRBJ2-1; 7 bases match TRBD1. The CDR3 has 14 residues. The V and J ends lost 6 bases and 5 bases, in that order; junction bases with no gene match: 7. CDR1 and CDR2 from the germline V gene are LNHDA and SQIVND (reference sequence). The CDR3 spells CASRTTGNNNEQFF. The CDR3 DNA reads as TGTGCCAGTAGAACGACAGGGAATAACAATGAGCAGTTCTTC.

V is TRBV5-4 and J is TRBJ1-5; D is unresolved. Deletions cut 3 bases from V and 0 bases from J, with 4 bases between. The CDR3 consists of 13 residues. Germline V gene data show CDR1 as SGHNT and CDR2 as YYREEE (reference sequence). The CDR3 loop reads CASSSDSNQPQHF. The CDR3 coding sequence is TGTGCCAGCAGCTCAGATAGCAATCAGCCCCAGCATTTT.

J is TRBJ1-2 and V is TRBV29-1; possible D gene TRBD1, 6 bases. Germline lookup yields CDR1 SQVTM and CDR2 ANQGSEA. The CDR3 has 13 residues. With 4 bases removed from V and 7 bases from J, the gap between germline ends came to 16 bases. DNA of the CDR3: TGCAGCGTTGGGACAGTGCTGGGGAGTGGCTACACCTTC. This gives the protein CSVGTVLGSGYTF. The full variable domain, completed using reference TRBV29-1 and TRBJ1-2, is SAVISQKPSRDICQRGTSLTIQCQVDSQVTMMFWYRQQPGQSLTLIATANQGSEATYESGFVIDKFPISRPNLTFSTLTVSNMSPEDSSIYLCSVGTVLGSGYTFGSGTRLTVV.

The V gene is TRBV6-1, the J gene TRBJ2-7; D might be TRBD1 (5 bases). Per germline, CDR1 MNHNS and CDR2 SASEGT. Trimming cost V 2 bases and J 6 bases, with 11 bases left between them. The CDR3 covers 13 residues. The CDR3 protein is CASSEIQGFEQYF. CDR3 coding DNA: TGTGCCAGCAGTGAAATTCAGGGCTTCGAGCAGTACTTC.

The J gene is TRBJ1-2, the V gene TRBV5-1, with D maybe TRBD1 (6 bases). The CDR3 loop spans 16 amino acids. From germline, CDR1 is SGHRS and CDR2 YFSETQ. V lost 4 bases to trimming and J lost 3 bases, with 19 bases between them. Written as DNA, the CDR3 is TGCGCCAGCAGCGATGGGATGAACAGGGAAGACTATGGCTACACCTTC. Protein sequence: CASSDGMNREDYGYTF. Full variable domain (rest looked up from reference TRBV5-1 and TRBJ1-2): KAGVTQTPRYLIKTRGQQVTLSCSPISGHRSVSWYQQTPGQGLQFLFEYFSETQRNKGNFPGRFSGRQFSNSRSEMNVSTLELGDSALYLCASSDGMNREDYGYTFGSGTRLTVV.

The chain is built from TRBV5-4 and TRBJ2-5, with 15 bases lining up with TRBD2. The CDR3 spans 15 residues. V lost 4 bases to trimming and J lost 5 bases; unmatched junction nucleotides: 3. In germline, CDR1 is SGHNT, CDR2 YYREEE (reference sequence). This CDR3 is CASSPGLAGGETQYF. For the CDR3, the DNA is TGTGCCAGCAGCCCCGGACTAGCGGGAGGGGAGACCCAGTACTTC.

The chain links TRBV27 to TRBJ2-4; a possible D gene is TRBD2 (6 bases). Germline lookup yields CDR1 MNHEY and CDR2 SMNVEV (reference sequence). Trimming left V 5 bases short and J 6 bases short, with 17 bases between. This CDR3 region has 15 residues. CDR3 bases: TGTGCCAGCAGTCCGGGCGTGAAGGAGGGAAACATTCAGTACTTC. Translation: CASSPGVKEGNIQYF.

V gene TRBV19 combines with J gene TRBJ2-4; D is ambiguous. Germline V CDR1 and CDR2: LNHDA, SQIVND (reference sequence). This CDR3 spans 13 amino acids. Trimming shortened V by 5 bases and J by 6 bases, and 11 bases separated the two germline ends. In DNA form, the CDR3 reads TGTGCCAGTAGTCCGCACGGTGTAAACATTCAGTACTTC. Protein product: CASSPHGVNIQYF.